One and the same sample provided the 15 T cell receptor beta chains below, sequenced in a study of cytomegalovirus exposure and HLA in healthy donors. PCR amplification relied on 60 Vbeta primers (plus 13 Jbeta primers). TCRdb keeps only in-frame clones here, not all; method: immunoSEQ multiplex PCR. The sample includes 100,000 to 150,000 clones, about two thirds of them seen just once. The sample taken for sequencing was PBMCs. The receptors shown here come from a man aged 60-69 years in good health and CMV-seropositive.

The genes are TRBV28 and TRBJ2-2; 9 bases match TRBD2. Germline CDR1 MDHEN, CDR2 SYDVKM. The V segment lost 5 bases and the J segment 3 bases; nucleotides outside the gene matches: 10. CDR3 length: 17 amino acids. CDR3 amino acids: CASSTQIAGDHTGELFF. CDR3 nucleotide sequence: TGTGCCAGCAGTACCCAAATAGCGGGGGATCACACCGGGGAGCTGTTTTTT.

This chain uses TRBV28 with TRBJ1-5; 7 positions agree with TRBD1. The V and J ends lost 6 bases and 4 bases, in that order; junction bases with no gene match: 6. The CDR3 has 14 amino acids. CDR1 and CDR2 (germline): MDHEN, SYDVKM. DNA of the CDR3: TGTGCCAGCAGGGAGCCAGGGGGAAATCAGCCCCAGCATTTT. It encodes CASREPGGNQPQHF. Looking up the rest from reference TRBV28 and TRBJ1-5 gives the full variable domain: DVKVTQSSRYLVKRTGEKVFLECVQDMDHENMFWYRQDPGLGLRLIYFSYDVKMKEKGDIPEGYSVSREKKERFSLILESASTNQTSMYLCASREPGGNQPQHFGDGTRLSIL.

This clone was counted between two and nine times. V gene TRBV10-3 combines with J gene TRBJ2-3, with 8 bases matching TRBD2. V gave up 10 bases and J gave up 8 bases; unmatched junction bases: 5. CDR3 length: 11 residues. Germline values: CDR1 ENHRY, CDR2 SYGVKD. CDR3 protein: CATAGGGTQYF. The CDR3 nucleotides read TGTGCCACCGCGGGGGGCGGTACGCAGTATTTT.

The rearrangement uses TRBV9 and TRBJ2-3, with TRBD2 matching 7 bases. The CDR3 extends over 16 amino acids. Trimming cost V 4 bases and J 0 bases; bases outside gene matches: 8. CDR1 and CDR2 (germline): SGDLS, YYNGEE. As DNA, the CDR3 is TGTGCCAGCAGCACCCACCTAGCGGCTAGCACAGATACGCAGTATTTT. It yields the protein CASSTHLAASTDTQYF. Using reference TRBV9 and TRBJ2-3 for the parts outside the CDR3, the full variable domain is DSGVTQTPKHLITATGQRVTLRCSPRSGDLSVYWYQQSLDQGLQFLIQYYNGEERAKGNILERFSAQQFPDLHSELNLSSLELGDSALYFCASSTHLAASTDTQYFGPGTRLTVL.

The chain carries TRBV18 and TRBJ1-4, with 10 bases fitting TRBD1. V was pared by 4 bases and J by 5 bases, with 1 base of the junction left unmatched. Germline V gives CDR1 KGHSH, CDR2 LQKENI. The CDR3 covers 14 residues. This CDR3 is CASSRTGGNEKLFF. The CDR3 DNA reads TGTGCCAGCTCACGGACAGGGGGAAATGAAAAACTGTTTTTT.

The chain uses TRBV5-6 and TRBJ2-7; TRBD1 agrees at 7 bases. The length of the CDR3 is 13 residues. Per the germline V gene, CDR1 is SGHDT and CDR2 is YYEEEE. V lost 0 bases to trimming and J lost 6 bases; unmatched junction nucleotides: 3. In nucleotides, the CDR3 is TGTGCCAGCAGCTTGGGCAGGGGGAGCGAGCAGTACTTC. Amino acids: CASSLGRGSEQYF.

The chain couples TRBV7-2 to TRBJ2-1; perhaps TRBD1 as D (6 bases). With 5 bases removed from V and 0 bases from J, the gap between germline ends came to 11 bases. CDR1 is SGHTA and CDR2 is FQGNSA in the germline V gene. CDR3 size: 15 residues. The CDR3 bases are TGTGCCAGCAGCCTGAGGGGGAACTCCTACAATGAGCAGTTCTTC. The encoded protein is CASSLRGNSYNEQFF. Combining the CDR3 with reference TRBV7-2 and TRBJ2-1 gives the whole variable domain GAGVSQSPSNKVTEKGKDVELRCDPISGHTALYWYRQSLGQGLEFLIYFQGNSAPDKSGLPSDRFSAERTGGSVSTLTIQRTQQEDSAVYLCASSLRGNSYNEQFFGPGTRLTVL.

This chain uses TRBV28 with TRBJ1-1; 11 bases are a match to TRBD1. V lost 4 bases to trimming and J lost 5 bases; unmatched junction nucleotides: 6. From germline, CDR1 is MDHEN and CDR2 SYDVKM. This CDR3 is built from 15 residues. CDR3 DNA sequence: TGTGCCAGCAGTTGGGACAGGGGGGTAGGGACTGAAGCTTTCTTT. This codes for CASSWDRGVGTEAFF.

This rearrangement joins TRBV5-1 to TRBJ1-5, with 8 bases matching TRBD1. The V and J ends lost 4 bases and 5 bases, in that order; junction bases with no gene match: 2. Germline V gives CDR1 SGHRS, CDR2 YFSETQ. CDR3 size: 13 residues. The CDR3 protein is CASSQGADQPQHF. CDR3 coding DNA: TGCGCCAGCAGCCAGGGGGCGGATCAGCCCCAGCATTTT.

Turning to this clone: The sample carries other DNA sequences with the same CDR3. This sequence joins TRBV7-9 and TRBJ1-5, with unresolved D. In germline, CDR1 is SEHNR, CDR2 FQNEAQ (reference sequence). Trimming removed 5 bases from V and 3 bases from J, with 14 bases in between. This CDR3 has 15 residues. CDR3 nucleotide sequence: TGTGCCAGCAGCCTAGATGGCTCCGTCAATCAGCCCCAGCATTTT. This encodes CASSLDGSVNQPQHF.

This rearrangement joins TRBV5-1 to TRBJ2-1, with a tentative D call TRBD2 (5 bases). Germline V gene data show CDR1 as SGHRS and CDR2 as YFSETQ. V gave up 0 bases and J gave up 8 bases, with 9 bases separating them. The CDR3 has 13 residues. The CDR3 DNA follows: TGCGCCAGCAGCTTGGTGGGAGCAGATGAGCAGTTCTTC. It encodes CASSLVGADEQFF.

In its sample, this clone was seen a few times. The chain uses TRBV7-9 and TRBJ2-4; D perhaps matches TRBD2 (5 bases). V was shortened by 3 bases and J by 6 bases, with 6 bases between the two germline ends. The CDR3 sequence is 12 residues long. Germline assignment: CDR1 SEHNR and CDR2 FQNEAQ (reference sequence). CDR3 coding DNA: TGTGCCAGCAGCTTTGAGGGAAACATTCAGTACTTC. It encodes CASSFEGNIQYF. Full variable domain (outside the CDR3, taken from reference TRBV7-9 and TRBJ2-4): DTGVSQNPRHKITKRGQNVTFRCDPISEHNRLYWYRQTLGQGPEFLTYFQNEAQLEKSRLLSDRFSAERPKGSFSTLEIQRTEQGDSAMYLCASSFEGNIQYFGAGTRLSVL.

In this sample, this clone turned up a few times. The V gene is TRBV29-1, the J gene TRBJ2-7, with 9 positions matching TRBD1. This CDR3 has 13 residues. With V trimmed by 5 bases and J by 3 bases, 5 bases remained unmatched. CDR1 and CDR2 from the germline V gene are SQVTM and ANQGSEA. The CDR3 spells CSVRGTGLYEQYF. As DNA, the CDR3 is TGCAGCGTTCGGGGGACAGGGCTCTACGAGCAGTACTTC.

The gene calls are TRBV11-1 and TRBJ2-7; no clear D. The germline V gene has CDR1 SGHAT and CDR2 FQDESV (reference sequence). V was shortened by 3 bases and J by 4 bases, with 10 bases between the two germline ends. CDR3 length equals 13 residues. CDR3 bases: TGTGCCAGCAGCTTTGGCCACCTTTACGAGCAGTACTTC. It specifies CASSFGHLYEQYF.

This chain links TRBV5-1 with TRBJ2-7; 9 positions agree with TRBD1. Germline values: CDR1 SGHRS, CDR2 YFSETQ. The J segment lost 6 bases and the V segment lost 5 bases, leaving 9 bases of the junction unmatched. CDR3 length equals 14 residues. CDR3 DNA sequence: TGCGCCAGCAGAAGACAGGGGGTGAGGGGCGAGCAGTACTTC. This encodes CASRRQGVRGEQYF.